Listed below are T cell receptor beta chains from one sample, sequenced in a study of graft-versus-host responses after intestinal transplantation. TCRdb keeps only in-frame clones here, not all; method: immunoSEQ multiplex PCR. The table shows about 97,000 clones, with 80% to 95% occurring only once. Sample: PBMCs, taken about 460 days after intestinal transplant. These receptors were collected from a human patient who received an intestinal transplant, so some T cells may come from the graft donor. Each CDR3 is given with its conserved first and last residue. Fields, in order: D gene, J gene, V gene, clone size, CDR3 protein, CDR3 DNA. A D gene is named only where the DNA matches it firmly. Expanded clones get a size class; other rows say once, few or many, or leave the size out.

>.|TRBJ1-1|TRBV5-4|.
CASSLTGGGTEAFF
TGTGCCAGCAGCTTGACTGGAGGAGGCACTGAAGCTTTCTTT
>.|TRBJ1-2|TRBV6-6|.
CASTGGGNDYGYTF
TGTGCCAGCACTGGCGGGGGAAACGACTATGGCTACACCTTC
>.|TRBJ2-7|TRBV10-3|.
CATGRSDEQYF
TGTGCCACCGGGCGGTCCGACGAGCAGTACTTC
>.|TRBJ1-3|TRBV6-1|.
CASFTGVSGNTIYF
TGTGCCAGCTTTACGGGGGTGTCAGGAAACACCATATATTTT
>TRBD2|TRBJ2-3|TRBV5-4|once
CASSSTSGPTDTQYF
TGTGCCAGCAGCTCGACTAGCGGACCGACAGATACGCAGTATTTT
>.|TRBJ1-5|TRBV7-2|.
CASSSMGGNQPQHF
TGTGCCAGCAGCTCGATGGGGGGCAATCAGCCCCAGCATTTT
>TRBD2|TRBJ2-5|TRBV5-1|once
CASIGGGQETQYF
TGCGCCAGCATTGGCGGGGGGCAAGAGACCCAGTACTTC
>TRBD1|TRBJ1-2|TRBV18|.
CASSPPGQADGYTF
TGTGCCAGCTCACCACCGGGACAGGCCGATGGCTACACCTTC
>.|TRBJ1-2|TRBV5-6|.
CASSSTGLANYGYTF
TGTGCCAGCAGCTCGACAGGCCTAGCTAACTATGGCTACACCTTC
>.|TRBJ2-6|TRBV7-6|.
CASSLGSSGANVLTF
TGTGCCAGCAGCTTAGGGAGCTCTGGGGCCAACGTCCTGACTTTC
>.|TRBJ2-5|TRBV2|.
CASSGRDPEETQYF
TGTGCCAGCAGTGGGCGGGACCCTGAGGAGACCCAGTACTTC
>.|TRBJ2-3|TRBV28|.
CASSWVSASTDTQYF
TGTGCCAGCAGTTGGGTCTCCGCTAGCACAGATACGCAGTATTTT
>.|TRBJ2-2|TRBV4-1|once
CASSQLITGELFF
TGCGCCAGCAGCCAACTGATTACCGGGGAGCTGTTTTTT
>.|TRBJ1-1|TRBV6-6|.
CASSYYGENTEAFF
TGTGCCAGCAGTTATTACGGTGAGAACACTGAAGCTTTCTTT
>.|TRBJ1-4|TRBV6-1|.
CASSGRVTNEKLFF
TGTGCCAGCAGTGGCAGGGTCACTAATGAAAAACTGTTTTTT
>.|TRBJ2-5|TRBV12-5|.
CASDLPNKETQYF
TGTGCTAGTGATCTCCCGAACAAAGAGACCCAGTACTTC
>.|TRBJ2-1|TRBV9|once
CASSVGTGLREQFF
TGTGCCAGCAGCGTAGGAACAGGGCTAAGGGAGCAGTTCTTC
>TRBD2|TRBJ2-1|TRBV7-8|.
CASSSGLAGGNEQFF
TGTGCCAGCAGCTCGGGACTAGCGGGTGGTAATGAGCAGTTCTTC
>.|TRBJ2-7|TRBV6-1|once
CASSGSLGSYEQYF
TGTGCCAGCAGTGGTTCTTTGGGATCCTACGAGCAGTACTTC
>.|TRBJ1-2|TRBV10-3|once
CAISDGRNNYGYTF
TGTGCCATCAGTGATGGCAGAAACAACTATGGCTACACCTTC
>.|TRBJ1-4|TRBV9|.
CASSVGEKLFF
TGTGCCAGCAGCGTAGGTGAAAAACTGTTTTTT
>TRBD2|TRBJ2-3|TRBV6-4|once
CASSHGTSVTDTQYF
TGTGCCAGCAGTCACGGGACTAGCGTGACAGATACGCAGTATTTT
>.|TRBJ1-1|TRBV11-2|once
CASSPSLSTEAFF
TGTGCCAGCAGCCCCAGTTTGAGCACTGAAGCTTTCTTT
>.|TRBJ1-5|TRBV5-5|.
CASSLFSGDDQPQHF
TGTGCCAGCAGCTTGTTTTCCGGGGACGATCAGCCCCAGCATTTT
>TRBD1|TRBJ1-2|TRBV7-6|.
CASSLAPGTGGIVYGYTF
TGTGCCAGCAGCTTAGCCCCCGGGACAGGGGGAATAGTTTATGGCTACACCTTC
>.|TRBJ2-2|TRBV18|.
CASSLRGRAGELFF
TGTGCCAGCTCACTCAGGGGAAGGGCCGGGGAGCTGTTTTTT
>.|TRBJ1-1|TRBV9|.
CASSGGSNTEAFF
TGTGCCAGCAGCGGGGGGAGTAACACTGAAGCTTTCTTT
>.|TRBJ2-3|TRBV7-9|.
CASSFWQEATDTQYF
TGTGCCAGCAGCTTCTGGCAGGAGGCCACAGATACGCAGTATTTT
>TRBD1|TRBJ2-1|TRBV10-1|.
CASSDNRGISEQFF
TGCGCCAGCAGTGACAACAGGGGGATAAGTGAGCAGTTCTTC